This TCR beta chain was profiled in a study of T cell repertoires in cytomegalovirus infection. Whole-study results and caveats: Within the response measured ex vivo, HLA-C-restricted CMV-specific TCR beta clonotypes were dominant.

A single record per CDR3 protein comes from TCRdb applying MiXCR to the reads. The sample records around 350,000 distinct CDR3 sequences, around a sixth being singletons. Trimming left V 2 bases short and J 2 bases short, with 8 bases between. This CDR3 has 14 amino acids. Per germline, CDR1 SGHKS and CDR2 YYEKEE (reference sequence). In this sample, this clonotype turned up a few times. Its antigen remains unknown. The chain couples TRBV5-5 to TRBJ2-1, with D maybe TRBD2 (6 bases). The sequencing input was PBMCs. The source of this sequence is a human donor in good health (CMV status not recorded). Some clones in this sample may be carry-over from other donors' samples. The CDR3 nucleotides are TGTGCCAGCAGCTTTACTAGCCCCTACAATGAGCAGTTCTTC. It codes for CASSFTSPYNEQFF.